These 5 T cell receptor beta chains originate from one sample sequenced in a study of T cells in localized non-small cell lung cancer. Data came from immunoSEQ multiplex PCR; TCRdb stores just in-frame clones and leaves some out. The data show tens of thousands of clones, approximately 81% seen once. The input for sequencing was peripheral blood, taken before any cancer treatment. These receptors originate from a man aged 35 to 70 with stage III squamous cell lung carcinoma.

V and J are TRBV27 and TRBJ1-2; possibly TRBD1 for D (5 bases). V was trimmed by 6 bases and J by 8 bases, leaving 22 bases between them. The germline gives CDR1 MNHEY, CDR2 SMNVEV (reference sequence). This CDR3 has 15 residues. The CDR3 region is CASRRDRAAGGGYTF. For the CDR3, the DNA is TGTGCCAGCAGGAGGGACCGCGCTGCTGGGGGGGGCTACACCTTC.

This chain links TRBV5-1 with TRBJ2-1; 10 positions match TRBD2. The trim removed 5 bases at V and 7 bases at J, leaving 9 bases unmatched. There are 15 residues in the CDR3. Germline assignment: CDR1 SGHRS and CDR2 YFSETQ. Here the CDR3 DNA reads TGCGCCAGCAGTAACCTAGCGGGAGAGAAAAATGAGCAGTTCTTC. Encoded protein: CASSNLAGEKNEQFF.

The gene calls are TRBV18 and TRBJ2-5; no clear D. The V gene's germline CDR1 is KGHSH and CDR2 LQKENI. The CDR3 is 13 residues long. The V end was cut by 0 bases, the J end by 5 bases, with 7 bases between. The CDR3 DNA follows: TGTGCCAGCTCACCACCAGGGTGGGAGACCCAGTACTTC. As protein: CASSPPGWETQYF.

V gene TRBV10-1 combines with J gene TRBJ2-2; D call uncertain. CDR1 is WNHNN and CDR2 is SYGVQD in the germline V gene (reference sequence). This CDR3 spans 13 amino acids. V was pared by 6 bases and J by 5 bases, with 10 bases between. The CDR3: CASSESSTGELFF. For the CDR3, the DNA is TGCGCCAGCAGCGAAAGCAGTACCGGGGAGCTGTTTTTT.

On this clone: Other nucleotide sequences from this sample produce the same CDR3. The rearrangement links TRBV18 to TRBJ2-1, with 10 bases that match TRBD2. This CDR3 comprises 13 residues. V dropped 6 bases and J dropped 5; count of bases not matched to a gene: 1. CDR1 and CDR2 (germline): KGHSH, LQKENI. The CDR3 region has the DNA TGTGCCAGCTCCCTAGCGGGAGACAATGAGCAGTTCTTC. Encoded protein: CASSLAGDNEQFF. The variable domain in full, with the rest retrieved from reference TRBV18 and TRBJ2-1, is NAGVMQNPRHLVRRRGQEARLRCSPMKGHSHVYWYRQLPEEGLKFMVYLQKENIIDESGMPKERFSAEFPKEGPSILRIQQVVRGDSAAYFCASSLAGDNEQFFGPGTRLTVL.